This T cell receptor beta chain was recovered during a study of identical twins. Study results and limitations: The conclusions drew on cross-sectional statistical analysis instead of tracking the same donors.

One entry per CDR3 protein results from TCRdb running MiXCR on the 5' RACE reads. The profile shows about 280,000 distinct CDR3 sequences, about 8.3% of them singletons. The germline CDR1 and CDR2 sequences are SEHNR and FQNEAQ (reference sequence). The CDR3 loop spans 12 amino acids. Trimming at V came to 5 bases and at J to 6 bases, leaving 2 bases not matched to a gene. This clonotype was recorded many times. As yet, its antigen is unknown. The data were also submitted as part of a second study, on yellow fever vaccine responses in identical twins.

This chain links TRBV7-9 with TRBJ1-2, with 8 bases fitting TRBD1. The receptor's source is a woman aged 18-35 years in good health. Sequencing was performed on memory (CD45RO+) T cells sorted from blood. CDR3 protein: CASSPTGDGYTF. The CDR3 DNA reads as TGTGCCAGCAGCCCGACAGGGGATGGCTACACCTTC.